This TCR beta chain was documented in a study of persistence of HIV-infected CD4 T cells. Findings and caveats of the study: Proviral oligoclonality tracked with TCR oligoclonality within the same sorted cells. TCRbeta richness was lower in CMV- and Gag-responding cells than in anti-CD3/anti-CD28-responding cells.

Sequencing used immunoSEQ version 4 in survey mode. Only in-frame clones appear in the TCRdb table, and some are missing; sequencing was by immunoSEQ multiplex PCR. This sample has fewer than 40,000 clones, with approximately 70% found just once. The CDR3 runs to 15 residues. With 2 bases clipped from V and 5 bases from J, the junction kept 5 bases outside the gene matches. In germline, CDR1 is ENHRY, CDR2 SYGVKD. Remarks on this clone: The antigen is unknown.

An overlapping HIV-1 Gag peptide pool stimulated these cells at 0.95 to 1 ug/peptide/mL. Sorting selected CD4+ T cells upregulating both CD40 ligand and CD69. Anti-CD28/CD49d costimulation, CD40-blocking antibody and enfuvirtide were given to CD8-depleted PBMCs for 18 hours. This sequence was found in an adult man with HIV who was CMV-seropositive. V and J are TRBV10-3 and TRBJ1-5, with 8 bases lining up with TRBD1. Sequencing was performed on CD4+ T cells sorted from PBMCs after roughly 18-hour stimulation, taken from a patient who received antiretroviral therapy. This CDR3 is CAISEGAGGDQPQHF. The CDR3 coding sequence is TGTGCCATCAGTGAGGGGGCAGGGGGCGATCAGCCCCAGCATTTT.